The next 5 T cell receptor beta chains were all read from a single sample in a study of control samples from healthy donors and cancer patients. Sequencing was performed with immunoSEQ multiplex PCR; in TCRdb, only in-frame clones are kept and a portion is missing. The sample holds about 110,000 clones, roughly 88% seen once. Sequences were obtained from PBMCs. Every receptor here comes from a woman in her sixties or seventies with lung cancer.

In DNA, the CDR3 is TGTGCCAGCAGTGAAAGGCTCCCCGAGACCCAGTACTTC. Its translation is CASSERLPETQYF. V and J are TRBV2 and TRBJ2-5; D not resolved. With 2 bases removed from V and 5 bases from J, the gap between germline ends came to 9 bases. There are 13 residues in the CDR3. Germline CDR1 SNHLY, CDR2 FYNNEI.

The J gene is TRBJ1-5, the V gene TRBV5-1, with 10 bases identical to TRBD1. CDR3 length: 14 residues. From germline, CDR1 is SGHRS and CDR2 YFSETQ. The V and J ends lost 5 bases and 5 bases, in that order; junction bases with no gene match: 4. This CDR3 is CASRPGTGDQPQHF. In DNA, the CDR3 is TGCGCCAGCAGGCCCGGGACAGGGGATCAGCCCCAGCATTTT.

The genes are TRBV6-5 and TRBJ1-3; D is uncertain. The V gene's germline CDR1 is MNHEY and CDR2 SVGAGI. V lost 0 bases and J lost 1, with 10 bases in between. CDR3 size: 16 residues. The chain's CDR3 is CASSYSIGPSGNTIYF. Here the CDR3 DNA reads TGTGCCAGCAGTTACTCGATCGGACCTTCTGGAAACACCATATATTTT.

The chain has TRBV29-1 and TRBJ1-2, with D uncertain. The CDR3 is 11 residues long. The germline V and J ends were trimmed by 2 bases and 3 bases, with 4 bases remaining between them. Germline V lookup: CDR1 SQVTM, CDR2 ANQGSEA. CDR3 sequence reads: CSVESYYGYTF. The CDR3 bases are TGCAGCGTTGAAAGCTACTATGGCTACACCTTC.

The chain links TRBV12-3 or TRBV12-4 to TRBJ1-1; D gene unclear. The CDR3 loop spans 13 amino acids. The V end was cut by 6 bases, the J end by 11 bases, with 19 bases between. The CDR3: CASSPGDTYRAFF. The CDR3 nucleotides read TGTGCCAGCAGCCCCGGCGACACTTATCGGGCTTTCTTT.